This T cell receptor (beta chain) was found in a study of T cells in narcolepsy. Across the study: Healthy controls were enrolled alongside patients with narcolepsy type 1 or type 2.

Profiling relied on immunoSEQ multiplex PCR, and the TCRdb table lists in-frame clones only, not all of them. Of under 20,000 clones in the sample, more than 75% are singletons; the top ten hold approximately 0.66%. Germline values: CDR1 SGHVS, CDR2 FNYEAQ. V lost 4 bases, J lost 5 bases, and 5 bases stayed unmatched. This CDR3 spans 15 amino acids. Points from the study as a whole: Reportedly, autoreactive clonotypes were serially detected in patients' blood but not controls'. Same-patient CSF and blood CD4+ T cell clonotypes included HCRT-specific and TRIB2-specific autoreactive ones. Some memory CD4+ repertoires had no autoreactive clone sequences.

As regards this clone: The antigen remains unidentified.

The V and J genes are TRBV7-6 and TRBJ2-3; 11 nucleotides line up with TRBD2. The origin of this receptor is a human donor in good health. The sample comprised memory (CD45RA-) CD4+ T cells from blood. CDR3 loop: CASSYSGGAVDTQYF. CDR3 sequence (DNA): TGTGCCAGCAGCTATAGCGGGGGGGCCGTAGATACGCAGTATTTT.